What follows are 18 T cell receptor beta chains derived from one specimen sequenced in a study of blood T cell repertoires in COVID-19. Method: immunoSEQ multiplex PCR; TCRdb's copy keeps in-frame clones and lacks some. Of 300,000 or so clones in the sample, around nine tenths were seen once. The sequenced material came from PBMCs or T cells enriched from blood (not recorded which). The receptors here all came from a woman between 45 and 60 years old who had been exposed to COVID-19.

The CDR3 DNA reads as TGTGCCAGCAGTTACCGTCCGGGAATCTCTGGAAACACCATATATTTT. Its protein product is CASSYRPGISGNTIYF. V gene TRBV6-6 combines with J gene TRBJ1-3, with D unclear. Trimming took off 2 bases at V and 0 bases at J, with 11 bases between the two ends. The germline V gene encodes CDR1 MNHNY and CDR2 SVGAGI (reference sequence). The CDR3 length is 16 residues.

This clone was detected only once. As DNA, the CDR3 is TGTGCTAGTGGTTTATCCCCCGGTAGTGAGCAGTTCTTC. This codes for CASGLSPGSEQFF. J is TRBJ2-1 and V is TRBV12-5; D gene unclear. V was trimmed by 3 bases and J by 9 bases, leaving 12 bases between them. Germline V gene data show CDR1 as LGHNT and CDR2 as FRNRAP. The CDR3 is made up of 13 amino acids.

This clone was detected a few times. The chain links TRBV6-1 to TRBJ2-6; 9 bases line up with TRBD1. Germline CDR1 MNHNS, CDR2 SASEGT. V dropped 1 base and J dropped 0; count of bases not matched to a gene: 7. This CDR3 is built from 19 residues. CDR3 nucleotide sequence: TGTGCCAGCAGTGAAGAGACAGGGGGTTTGGGCTCTGGGGCCAACGTCCTGACTTTC. Its translation: CASSEETGGLGSGANVLTF.

V gene TRBV5-6 combines with J gene TRBJ1-1; a weak D match, TRBD1 (6 bases). V was shortened by 4 bases and J by 5 bases, with 21 bases between the two germline ends. The length of the CDR3 is 16 residues. Germline V gene lookup returns CDR1 SGHDT and CDR2 YYEEEE. The CDR3, as DNA: TGTGCCAGCAGCACGGACAGATTAGGTCAAGGTACTGAAGCTTTCTTT. It translates to CASSTDRLGQGTEAFF.

The chain recombines TRBV5-1 with TRBJ2-7, with TRBD1 as a possible D gene (5 bases). The length of the CDR3 is 14 residues. CDR1 is SGHRS and CDR2 is YFSETQ in the germline V gene. V gave up 0 bases and J gave up 7 bases, with 14 bases separating them. CDR3 sequence (DNA): TGCGCCAGCAGCTTGGATAGGGGTTCGAGGGAGCAGTACTTC. Its translation: CASSLDRGSREQYF.

The chain links TRBV5-6 to TRBJ1-2; D is unresolved. The CDR3 spans 14 residues. The germline gives CDR1 SGHDT, CDR2 YYEEEE. V lost 3 bases, J lost 6 bases, and 15 bases lay in between. CDR3 region: CASSSSFGLNGYTF. The CDR3 bases are TGTGCCAGCAGCTCTTCGTTTGGGCTAAATGGCTACACCTTC. Looking up the rest from reference TRBV5-6 and TRBJ1-2 gives the full variable domain: DAGVTQSPTHLIKTRGQQVTLRCSPKSGHDTVSWYQQALGQGPQFIFQYYEEEERQRGNFPDRFSGHQFPNYSSELNVNALLLGDSALYLCASSSSFGLNGYTFGSGTRLTVV.

This clone came up once. The rearrangement joins TRBV4-1 to TRBJ2-7; TRBD1 is a possible D gene (6 bases). The V end was cut by 0 bases, the J end by 1 base, with 13 bases between. Germline CDR1 and CDR2: MGHRA and YSYEKL. The CDR3 is 16 residues long. CDR3 protein: CASSQETGTISYEQYF. The CDR3 bases are TGCGCCAGCAGCCAAGAGACAGGTACTATTTCCTACGAGCAGTACTTC.

CDR3 amino acids: CASRDPRGGEQFF. The CDR3 DNA follows: TGTGCCAGCCGGGACCCGAGGGGGGGGGAGCAGTTCTTC. The chain employs TRBV9 and TRBJ2-1, with D maybe TRBD2 (7 bases). Germline lookup yields CDR1 SGDLS and CDR2 YYNGEE. V dropped 7 bases and J dropped 10 bases, with 18 bases sitting between them. CDR3 length: 13 amino acids.

V is TRBV19 and J is TRBJ2-5; possible D gene TRBD1, 5 bases. The CDR3 runs 14 residues. The V gene's germline CDR1 is LNHDA and CDR2 SQIVND (reference sequence). Trimming pared 2 bases from V and 4 bases from J, leaving 11 bases between. The CDR3 region has the DNA TGTGCCAGTAGTATACGGACAATCGGAGAGACCCAGTACTTC. Translation: CASSIRTIGETQYF.

The chain joins TRBV5-1 to TRBJ2-1; the match to TRBD1 covers 8 bases. This CDR3 is 14 amino acids long. J was trimmed by 8 bases and V by 0 bases; bases with no gene match: 4. Germline-derived CDR1 and CDR2 are SGHRS and YFSETQ. The CDR3 loop is CASSLGDRGHEQFF. The CDR3 bases are TGCGCCAGCAGCTTGGGAGACAGGGGACATGAGCAGTTCTTC.

This chain uses TRBV4-1 with TRBJ2-5, with D maybe TRBD2 (5 bases). Germline V CDR1 and CDR2: MGHRA, YSYEKL. The CDR3 consists of 14 residues. The V gene lost 5 bases and the J gene lost 2 bases, with 12 bases spanning the gap. Here the CDR3 DNA reads TGCGCCAGCAGCACCCACGGGAAACAAGAGACCCAGTACTTC. Protein product: CASSTHGKQETQYF.

The V gene is TRBV19, the J gene TRBJ1-2; no reliable D call. There are 16 residues in the CDR3. Trimming pared 5 bases from V and 0 bases from J, leaving 16 bases between. CDR1 and CDR2 from the germline V gene are LNHDA and SQIVND (reference sequence). The DNA of the CDR3 is TGTGCCAGTAGTCCCACCTTAGGAGCGTCTAACTATGGCTACACCTTC. Translated, it gives CASSPTLGASNYGYTF.

This clone was counted once. V usage is TRBV18 and J usage is TRBJ1-2; possible D gene TRBD1, 6 bases. Trimming cost V 3 bases and J 1 base, with 12 bases left between them. CDR1 and CDR2 (germline): KGHSH, LQKENI. This CDR3 spans 15 amino acids. For the CDR3, the DNA is TGTGCCAGCTCACCCCTCGGACAGATTAACTATGGCTACACCTTC. It specifies CASSPLGQINYGYTF.

V is TRBV11-3 and J is TRBJ2-5, with 8 bases fitting TRBD2. CDR3 length: 17 residues. V dropped 5 bases and J dropped 2; count of bases not matched to a gene: 13. CDR1 is SGHNT and CDR2 is YENEEA in the germline V gene. The CDR3 loop is CASSRRFVPGGQETQYF. The CDR3 DNA is TGTGCCAGCAGCCGACGCTTTGTTCCGGGGGGGCAAGAGACCCAGTACTTC.

The V gene is TRBV7-2, the J gene TRBJ2-5; a weak D match, TRBD2 (6 bases). CDR1 and CDR2 from the germline V gene are SGHTA and FQGNSA. Trimming removed 3 bases from V and 5 bases from J, with 10 bases in between. The CDR3 has 13 amino acids. CDR3 DNA: TGTGCCAGCAGCTTTTCTAGCGTGGAGACCCAGTACTTC. Protein: CASSFSSVETQYF.

Written as DNA, the CDR3 is TGTGCCAGCAGCCAAGATGGGCCGACGGTTGCTTACTATGGCTACACCTTC. Translation gives CASSQDGPTVAYYGYTF. The chain joins TRBV14 to TRBJ1-2; D unresolved. The V gene's germline CDR1 is SGHDN and CDR2 FVKESK. The CDR3 has 17 amino acids. Trimming removed 0 bases at V and 3 bases at J, with 17 bases between.

The chain combines TRBV3-1 (or the pseudogene TRBV3-2) with TRBJ1-1, with TRBD1 matching 10 bases. V was clipped by 4 bases and J by 5 bases; unmatched bases: 4. The CDR3 covers 14 residues. Per the germline V gene, CDR1 is LGHDT and CDR2 is YNNKEL (reference sequence). CDR3 in DNA: TGTGCCAGCAGCCGACAGGGGGCATGGACTGAAGCTTTCTTT. Protein product: CASSRQGAWTEAFF.

V usage is TRBV7-6 and J usage is TRBJ2-1; 13 bases align to TRBD2. Germline lookup yields CDR1 SGHVS and CDR2 FNYEAQ. The CDR3 contains 16 residues. Trimming took 3 bases from V and 8 from J; bases not matched to a gene: 7. CDR3 amino acids: CASSLKTSGGAYEQFF. The CDR3 bases are TGTGCCAGCAGCTTGAAAACTAGCGGGGGGGCATATGAGCAGTTCTTC.